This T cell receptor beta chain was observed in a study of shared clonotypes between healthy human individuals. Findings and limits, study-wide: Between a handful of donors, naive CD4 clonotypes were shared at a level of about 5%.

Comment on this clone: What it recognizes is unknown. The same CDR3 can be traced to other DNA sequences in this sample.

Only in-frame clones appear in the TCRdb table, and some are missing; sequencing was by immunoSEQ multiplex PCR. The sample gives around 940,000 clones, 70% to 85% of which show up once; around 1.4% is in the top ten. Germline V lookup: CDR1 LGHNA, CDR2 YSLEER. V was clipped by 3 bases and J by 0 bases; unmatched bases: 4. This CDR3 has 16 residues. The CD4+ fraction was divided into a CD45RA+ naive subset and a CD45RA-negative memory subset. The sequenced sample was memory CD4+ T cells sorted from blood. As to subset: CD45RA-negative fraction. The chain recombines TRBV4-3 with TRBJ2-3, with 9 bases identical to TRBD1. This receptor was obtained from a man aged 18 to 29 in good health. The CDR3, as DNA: TGCGCCAGCAGCCAGACAGGGGGTTTTAGCACAGATACGCAGTATTTT. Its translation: CASSQTGGFSTDTQYF.